A single sample gave rise to the 5 T cell receptor beta chains below, sequenced in a study of T cells in localized non-small cell lung cancer. TCRdb keeps only in-frame clones here, not all; method: immunoSEQ multiplex PCR. This repertoire shows 15,000 or so clones, about 89% found once; its top ten account for around a quarter. Here the sequenced sample was peripheral blood, taken before any cancer treatment. The receptors were gathered from a female donor over 55 with stage III squamous cell lung carcinoma.

The rearrangement joins TRBV28 to TRBJ1-2, with 8 bases that match TRBD1. Germline trimming cut 3 bases from V and 3 bases from J; bases unmatched to any gene: 3. CDR1 is MDHEN, CDR2 SYDVKM, per germline. The CDR3 length is 14 residues. The CDR3 nucleotides read TGTGCCAGCAGTTTGACGGACAGGGACTATGGCTACACCTTC. It codes for CASSLTDRDYGYTF.

As for this clone: A far larger clone is only one base removed, so a read error is likely. The chain joins TRBV11-3 to TRBJ2-1, with D perhaps matching TRBD2 (6 bases). From germline, CDR1 is SGHNT and CDR2 YENEEA. The V end was cut by 5 bases, the J end by 0 bases, with 23 bases between. This CDR3 spans 19 amino acids. CDR3: CASSQESVGTESSYNEQFF. CDR3 in DNA: TGTGCCAGCAGCCAAGAGTCGGTCGGGACTGAAAGCTCCTACAATGAGCAGTTCTTC.

This rearrangement joins TRBV7-2 to TRBJ2-2; D is possibly TRBD2 (5 bases). V dropped 5 bases and J dropped 1 base, with 14 bases sitting between them. In germline, CDR1 is SGHTA, CDR2 FQGNSA. The CDR3 extends over 16 amino acids. The CDR3 protein is CASSRSRGMNTGELFF. The CDR3 bases are TGTGCCAGCAGCCGATCCCGGGGAATGAACACCGGGGAGCTGTTTTTT.

CDR3 DNA sequence: TGTGCCAGTGCGCCGGGACAGGGATCTAGCACAGATACGCAGTATTTT. This translates into CASAPGQGSSTDTQYF. The gene calls are TRBV19 and TRBJ2-3; 9 bases agree with TRBD1. This CDR3 has 16 amino acids. The germline CDR1 and CDR2 sequences are LNHDA and SQIVND (reference sequence). The trim removed 8 bases at V and 0 bases at J, leaving 9 bases unmatched.

The genes are TRBV19 and TRBJ1-6; D is possibly TRBD1 (6 bases). Trimming removed 3 bases from V and 10 bases from J, with 19 bases in between. CDR3 length: 16 residues. Germline CDR1 is LNHDA and CDR2 is SQIVND (reference sequence). The CDR3 bases are TGTGCCAGTAGTATCGTGGGTGGACAGATCCGATCACCCCTCCACTTT. Protein: CASSIVGGQIRSPLHF.